This T cell receptor (beta chain) was recovered during a study of monozygotic twins with inflammatory bowel disease. Each CDR3 protein gets one entry in TCRdb, which reprocessed the 5' RACE reads and gives no DNA. This sample's table reports some 400,000 distinct CDR3 sequences. The germline gives CDR1 MDHEN, CDR2 SYDVKM. The CDR3 length is 14 residues. The clonotype originates from a human donor with ulcerative colitis or Crohn's disease, or a healthy co-twin of an affected twin (not recorded which). Sequenced input: blood. The V gene is TRBV28, the J gene TRBJ2-5; TCRdb names TRBD1, which stays unverified in the absence of DNA. The chain's CDR3 is CASSSGQFRETQYF.